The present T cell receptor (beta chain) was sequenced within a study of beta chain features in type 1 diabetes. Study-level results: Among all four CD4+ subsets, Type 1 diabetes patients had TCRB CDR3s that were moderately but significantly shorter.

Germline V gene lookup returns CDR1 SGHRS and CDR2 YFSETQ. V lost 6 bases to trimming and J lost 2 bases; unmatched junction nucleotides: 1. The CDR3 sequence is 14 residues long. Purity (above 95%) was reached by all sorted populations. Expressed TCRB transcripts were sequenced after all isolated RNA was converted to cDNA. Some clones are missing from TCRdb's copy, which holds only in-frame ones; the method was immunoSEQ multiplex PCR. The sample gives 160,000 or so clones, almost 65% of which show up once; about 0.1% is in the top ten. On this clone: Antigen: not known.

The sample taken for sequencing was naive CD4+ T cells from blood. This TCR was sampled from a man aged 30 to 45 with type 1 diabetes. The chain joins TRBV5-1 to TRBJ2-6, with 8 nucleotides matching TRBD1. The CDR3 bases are TGCGCCAGCACGACAGGGGCTGGGGCCAACGTCCTGACTTTC. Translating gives CASTTGAGANVLTF.